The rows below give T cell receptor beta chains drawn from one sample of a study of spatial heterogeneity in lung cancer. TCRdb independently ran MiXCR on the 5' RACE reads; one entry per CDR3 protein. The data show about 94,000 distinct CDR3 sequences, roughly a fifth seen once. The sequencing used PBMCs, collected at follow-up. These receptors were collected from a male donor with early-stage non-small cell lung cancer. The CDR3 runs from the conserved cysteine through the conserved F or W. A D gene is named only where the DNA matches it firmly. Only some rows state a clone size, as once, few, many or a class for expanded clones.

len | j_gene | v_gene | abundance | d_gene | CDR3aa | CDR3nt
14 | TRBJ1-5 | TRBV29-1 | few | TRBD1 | CSVPGGGGNQPQHF | TGCAGCGTCCCAGGGGGGGGAGGCAATCAGCCCCAGCATTTT
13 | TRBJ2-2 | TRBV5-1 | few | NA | CASSLAVPGELFF | TGCGCCAGCAGCTTGGCTGTACCCGGGGAGCTGTTTTTT
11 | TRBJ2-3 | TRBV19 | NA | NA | CASNLGRTQYF | TGTGCCAGCAACCTGGGGCGTACGCAGTATTTT
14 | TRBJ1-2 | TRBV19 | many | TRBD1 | CASSFDRVTYGYTF | TGTGCCAGTAGTTTTGACAGGGTCACCTATGGCTACACCTTC
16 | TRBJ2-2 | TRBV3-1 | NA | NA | CASRATTGRGTGELFF | TGTGCCAGCAGAGCGACGACAGGCCGGGGCACCGGGGAGCTGTTTTTT
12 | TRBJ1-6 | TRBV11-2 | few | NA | CASSRNNSPLHF | TGTGCCAGTTCCCGCAATAATTCACCCCTCCACTTT
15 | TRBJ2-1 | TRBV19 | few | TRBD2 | CASSMGLASYNEQFF | TGTGCCAGTAGTATGGGACTAGCCTCCTACAATGAGCAGTTCTTC
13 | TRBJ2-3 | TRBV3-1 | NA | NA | CASSQDSPPTQYF | TGTGCCAGCAGCCAAGACTCCCCCCCTACGCAGTATTTT
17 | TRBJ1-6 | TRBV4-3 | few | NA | CASSQDTSGSYNSPLHF | TGCGCCAGCAGCCAAGATACCTCAGGGTCTTATAATTCACCCCTCCACTTT
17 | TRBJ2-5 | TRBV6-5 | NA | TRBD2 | CASSSSGSSGPPETQYF | TGTGCCAGCAGTTCCTCAGGGAGTAGCGGGCCACCGGAGACCCAGTACTTC
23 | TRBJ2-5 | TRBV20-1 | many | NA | CSASWAPGQGLPRGGRARETQYF | TGCAGTGCTAGCTGGGCACCGGGACAGGGTTTGCCGAGAGGCGGGAGGGCCCGGGAGACCCAGTACTTC
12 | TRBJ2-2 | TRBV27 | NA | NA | CASSLGSGELFF | TGTGCCAGCAGCTTGGGTTCCGGGGAGCTGTTTTTT
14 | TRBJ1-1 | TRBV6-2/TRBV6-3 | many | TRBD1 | CASSWTGSNTEAFF | TGTGCCAGCAGTTGGACAGGGTCGAACACTGAAGCTTTCTTT
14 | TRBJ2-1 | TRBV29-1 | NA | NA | CSVDRRNSYNEQFF | TGCAGCGTTGACAGGAGAAACTCCTACAATGAGCAGTTCTTC
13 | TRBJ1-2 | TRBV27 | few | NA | CASSLGQGDGYTF | TGTGCCAGCAGTTTAGGGCAGGGCGATGGCTACACCTTC
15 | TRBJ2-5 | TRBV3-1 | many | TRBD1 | CASSYQQGNQETQYF | TGTGCCAGCAGCTACCAACAGGGGAACCAAGAGACCCAGTACTTC
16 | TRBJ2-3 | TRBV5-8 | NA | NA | CASSLEANLPTNTQYF | TGTGCCAGCAGCTTGGAGGCTAATCTTCCGACAAATACGCAGTATTTT
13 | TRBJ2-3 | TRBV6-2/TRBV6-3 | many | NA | CASSYSNTDTQYF | TGTGCCAGCAGTTACTCTAACACAGATACGCAGTATTTT
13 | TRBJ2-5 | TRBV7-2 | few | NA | CASSLLGVETQYF | TGTGCCAGCAGCTTACTGGGGGTAGAGACCCAGTACTTC
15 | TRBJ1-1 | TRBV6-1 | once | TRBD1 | CASSERQGSYTEAFF | TGTGCCAGCAGTGAACGACAGGGGAGTTACACTGAAGCTTTCTTT
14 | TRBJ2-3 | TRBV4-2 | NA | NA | CASSQGSSTDTQYF | TGTGCCAGCAGTCAGGGGTCCAGCACAGATACGCAGTATTTT
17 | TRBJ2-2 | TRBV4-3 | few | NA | CASSQDYVNVGTGELFF | TGCGCCAGCAGCCAAGATTATGTAAACGTAGGAACCGGGGAGCTGTTTTTT
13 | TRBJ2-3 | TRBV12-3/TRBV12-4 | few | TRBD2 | CASNPGGADTQYF | TGTGCCAGCAACCCGGGGGGGGCAGATACGCAGTATTTT
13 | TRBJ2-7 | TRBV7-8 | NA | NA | CASSPQPGYEQYF | TGTGCCAGCAGCCCACAGCCGGGGTACGAGCAGTACTTC